Listed below are T cell receptor beta chains from one sample, sequenced in a study of blood T cell repertoires in COVID-19. Using immunoSEQ multiplex PCR, the repertoire was profiled, and TCRdb retains in-frame clones only, with some absent. The repertoire holds 120,000 to 150,000 clones, with about 91% as singletons. Material: peripheral blood. These receptors were collected from a woman aged 45-60 years with acute or convalescent COVID-19. The CDR3 runs from the conserved cysteine through the conserved F or W. Each record gives: D gene, J gene, V gene, clone size, CDR3 protein, CDR3 DNA. D genes are given only for firm matches. Rows may omit the clone size; those that give it use once, few, many or a size class.

>TRBD1|TRBJ1-2|TRBV6-5|-
CASSYPGQGYYGYTF
TGTGCCAGCAGTTACCCAGGACAGGGGTATTATGGCTACACCTTC
>-|TRBJ2-2|TRBV6-6|once
CASSQRTGSGELFF
TGTGCCAGCAGTCAACGGACTGGGAGCGGGGAGCTGTTTTTT
>-|TRBJ1-1|TRBV10-3|-
CAITRVGTTEAFF
TGTGCCATCACCCGAGTGGGCACCACTGAAGCTTTCTTT
>-|TRBJ2-1|TRBV30|-
CAWSVLNEQFF
TGTGCCTGGAGTGTACTCAATGAGCAGTTCTTC
>TRBD1|TRBJ1-2|TRBV27|-
CASSRDSPLYGYTF
TGTGCCAGCAGTCGGGACAGCCCCCTCTATGGCTACACCTTC
>TRBD1|TRBJ2-4|TRBV30|-
CAWSVQGANIQYF
TGTGCCTGGAGTGTCCAGGGGGCGAACATTCAGTACTTC
>TRBD1|TRBJ2-7|TRBV10-3|-
CAISQPGGPYEQYF
TGTGCCATCAGCCAGCCAGGGGGTCCCTACGAGCAGTACTTC
>-|TRBJ1-6|TRBV9|-
CASSLTGLGNSPLHF
TGTGCCAGCAGCTTGACGGGGTTAGGGAATTCACCCCTCCACTTT
>TRBD2|TRBJ2-1|TRBV5-1|-
CASSLSPGLSGNNEQFF
TGCGCCAGCAGCTTGTCACCGGGACTATCAGGGAACAATGAGCAGTTCTTC
>-|TRBJ1-1|TRBV10-3|-
CAISEGPNTEAFF
TGTGCCATCAGTGAGGGCCCGAACACTGAAGCTTTCTTT
>-|TRBJ1-5|TRBV24-1|few
CATSDRTDVRSQHF
TGTGCCACCAGTGATAGGACAGACGTACGGTCCCAGCATTTT
>TRBD2|TRBJ2-7|TRBV30|-
CAWSTGTSGF
TGTGCCTGGAGTACCGGGACTAGCGGGTTC
>-|TRBJ1-1|TRBV4-2|-
CASSPLRGEAFF
TGTGCCAGCAGCCCCCTCCGGGGGGAAGCTTTCTTT
>-|TRBJ2-6|TRBV6-5|once
CASSLLGQPGANVLTF
TGTGCCAGCAGTTTACTTGGGCAGCCTGGGGCCAACGTCCTGACTTTC
>-|TRBJ2-7|TRBV7-2|-
CASSLALADYEQYF
TGTGCCAGCAGCTTAGCGCTCGCGGACTACGAGCAGTACTTC
>-|TRBJ1-3|TRBV25-1|-
CASSSTVRDTIYF
TGTGCCAGCAGCTCGACAGTTCGCGACACCATATATTTT
>TRBD1|TRBJ1-1|TRBV25-1|few
CASSRQGAWAEAFF
TGTGCCAGCAGCAGACAGGGGGCTTGGGCTGAAGCTTTCTTT
>TRBD2|TRBJ2-3|TRBV30|-
CAWSEPSGGSFTDTQYF
TGTGCCTGGAGTGAGCCTAGCGGGGGGAGCTTCACAGATACGCAGTATTTT
>TRBD1|TRBJ1-6|TRBV3-1/TRBV3-2|-
CASSQLDRDDGSPLHF
TGTGCCAGCAGCCAACTGGACAGGGATGACGGTTCACCCCTCCACTTT
>TRBD1|TRBJ1-2|TRBV6-5|-
CASSPSGQGLGYTF
TGTGCCAGCAGTCCATCGGGACAGGGGCTTGGCTACACCTTC
>TRBD1|TRBJ2-7|TRBV7-9|-
CASSTTRGQGDYEQYF
TGTGCCAGCAGCACAACCAGGGGACAGGGGGATTACGAGCAGTACTTC
>-|TRBJ2-1|TRBV12-5|-
CASGLGQPIINEQFF
TGTGCTAGTGGTTTGGGACAGCCGATTATCAATGAGCAGTTCTTC
>TRBD1|TRBJ1-1|TRBV9|-
CASSSTGTGKTEAFF
TGTGCCAGCAGCTCCACCGGGACAGGGAAAACTGAAGCTTTCTTT